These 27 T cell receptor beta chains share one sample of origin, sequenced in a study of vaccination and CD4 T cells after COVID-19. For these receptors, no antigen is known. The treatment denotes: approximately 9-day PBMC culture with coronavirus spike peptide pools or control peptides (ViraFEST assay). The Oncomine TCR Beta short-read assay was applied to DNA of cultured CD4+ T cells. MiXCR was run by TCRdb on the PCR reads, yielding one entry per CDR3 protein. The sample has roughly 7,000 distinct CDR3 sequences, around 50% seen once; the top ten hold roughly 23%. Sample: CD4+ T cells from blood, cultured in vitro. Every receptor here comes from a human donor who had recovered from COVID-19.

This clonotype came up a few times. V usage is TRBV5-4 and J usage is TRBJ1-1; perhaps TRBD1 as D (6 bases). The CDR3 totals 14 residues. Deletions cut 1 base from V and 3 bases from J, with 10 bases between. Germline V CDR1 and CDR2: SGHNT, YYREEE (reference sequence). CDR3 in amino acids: CASSLSRGYTEAFF. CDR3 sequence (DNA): TGTGCCAGCAGCTTGAGCAGGGGCTACACTGAAGCTTTCTTT.

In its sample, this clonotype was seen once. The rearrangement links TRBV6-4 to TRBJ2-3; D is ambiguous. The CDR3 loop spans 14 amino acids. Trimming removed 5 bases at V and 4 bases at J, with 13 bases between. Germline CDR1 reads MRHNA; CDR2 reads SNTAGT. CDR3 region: CASSPSSEPDTQYF. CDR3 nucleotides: TGTGCCAGCAGTCCCTCCAGCGAGCCAGATACGCAGTATTTT.

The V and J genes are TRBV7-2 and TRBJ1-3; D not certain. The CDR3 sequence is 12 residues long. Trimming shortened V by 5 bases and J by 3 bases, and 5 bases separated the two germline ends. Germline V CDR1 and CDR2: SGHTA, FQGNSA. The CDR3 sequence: CASSPLGNTIYF. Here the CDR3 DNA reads TGTGCCAGCAGCCCCCTTGGAAACACCATATATTTT.

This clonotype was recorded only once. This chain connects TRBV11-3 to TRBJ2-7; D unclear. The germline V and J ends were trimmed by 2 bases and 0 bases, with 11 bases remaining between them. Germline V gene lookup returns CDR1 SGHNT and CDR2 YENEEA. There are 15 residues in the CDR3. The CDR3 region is CASSLRSGSSYEQYF. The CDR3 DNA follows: TGTGCCAGCAGCTTAAGGTCGGGCAGCTCCTACGAGCAGTACTTC.

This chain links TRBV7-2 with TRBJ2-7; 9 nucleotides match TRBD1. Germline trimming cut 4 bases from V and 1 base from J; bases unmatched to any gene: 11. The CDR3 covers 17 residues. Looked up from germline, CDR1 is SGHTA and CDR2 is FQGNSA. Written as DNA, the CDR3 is TGTGCCAGCAGCTCAGCAACCGGGACAGGGATTTCCTACGAGCAGTACTTC. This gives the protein CASSSATGTGISYEQYF.

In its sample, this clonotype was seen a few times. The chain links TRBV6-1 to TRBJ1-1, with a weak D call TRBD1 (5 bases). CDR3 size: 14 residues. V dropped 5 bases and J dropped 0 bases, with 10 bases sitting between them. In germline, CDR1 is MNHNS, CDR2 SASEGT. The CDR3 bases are TGTGCCAGCAGTCTCAGGGCGGTGAACACTGAAGCTTTCTTT. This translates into CASSLRAVNTEAFF.

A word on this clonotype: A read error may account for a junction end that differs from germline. CDR3 nucleotide sequence: TGTGCCAGCAGCGTGGCCTCTAACCATGGCTACACCTTC. Its translation is CASSVASNHGYTF. The chain carries TRBV9 and TRBJ1-2; D gene unclear. This CDR3 is 13 amino acids long. Per the germline V gene, CDR1 is SGDLS and CDR2 is YYNGEE.

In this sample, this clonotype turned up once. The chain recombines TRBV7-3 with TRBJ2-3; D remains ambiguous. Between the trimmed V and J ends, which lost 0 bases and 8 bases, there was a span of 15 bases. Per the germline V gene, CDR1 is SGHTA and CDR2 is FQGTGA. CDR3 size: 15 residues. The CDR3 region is CASSLTLLPGVTQYF. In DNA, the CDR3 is TGTGCCAGCAGCTTAACGTTGCTCCCCGGAGTTACGCAGTATTTT.

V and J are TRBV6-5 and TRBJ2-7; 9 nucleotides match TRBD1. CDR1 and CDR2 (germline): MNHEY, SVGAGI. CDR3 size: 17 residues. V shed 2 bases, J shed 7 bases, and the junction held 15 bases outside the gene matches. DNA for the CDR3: TGTGCCAGCAGTTACCCTAGACGGGACAGGGTGGGGTGGGAGCAGTACTTC. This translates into CASSYPRRDRVGWEQYF.

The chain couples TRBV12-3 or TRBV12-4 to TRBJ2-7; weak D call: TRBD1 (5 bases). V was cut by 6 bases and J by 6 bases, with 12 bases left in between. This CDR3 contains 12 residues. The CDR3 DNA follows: TGTGCCAGCAGCACAGGACCGGTCGAGCAGTACTTC. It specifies CASSTGPVEQYF.

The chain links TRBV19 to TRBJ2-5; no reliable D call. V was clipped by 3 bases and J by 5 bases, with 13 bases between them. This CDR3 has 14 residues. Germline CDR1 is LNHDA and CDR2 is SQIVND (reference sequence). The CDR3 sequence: CASSISGSQETQYF. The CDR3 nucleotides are TGTGCCAGTAGTATCTCTGGCAGCCAGGAGACCCAGTACTTC.

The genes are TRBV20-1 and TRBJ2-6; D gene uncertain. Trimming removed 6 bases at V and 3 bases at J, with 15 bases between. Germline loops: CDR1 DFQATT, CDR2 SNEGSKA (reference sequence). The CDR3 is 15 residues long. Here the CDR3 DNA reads TGCAGTGCCCCGTGGCAGGTACTTGGGGCCAACGTCCTGACTTTC. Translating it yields CSAPWQVLGANVLTF.

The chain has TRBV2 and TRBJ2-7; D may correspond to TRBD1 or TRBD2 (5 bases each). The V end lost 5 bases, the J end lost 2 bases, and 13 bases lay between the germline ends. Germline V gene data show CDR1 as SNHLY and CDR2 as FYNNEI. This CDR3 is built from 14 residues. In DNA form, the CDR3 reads TGTGCCAGCAGTTGGGGCAGGGAGACCTACGAGCAGTACTTC. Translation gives CASSWGRETYEQYF.

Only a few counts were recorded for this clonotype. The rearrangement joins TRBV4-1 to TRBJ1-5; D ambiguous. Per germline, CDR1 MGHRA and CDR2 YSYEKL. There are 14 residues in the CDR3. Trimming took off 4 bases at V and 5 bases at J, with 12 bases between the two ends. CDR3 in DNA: TGCGCCAGCAGCCCCGGGAGGCCGGATCAGCCCCAGCATTTT. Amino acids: CASSPGRPDQPQHF.

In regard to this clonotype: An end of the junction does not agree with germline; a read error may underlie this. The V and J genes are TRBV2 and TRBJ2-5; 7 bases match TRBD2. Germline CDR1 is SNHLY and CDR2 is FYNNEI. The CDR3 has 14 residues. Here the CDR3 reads CTSSPGTNMETQYF. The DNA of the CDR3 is TGTACCAGCAGTCCCGGGACTAACATGGAGACCCAGTACTTC.

This CDR3 is CASSLRGTNTGELFF. In DNA form, the CDR3 reads TGTGCCAGCAGCTTAAGGGGGACCAACACCGGGGAGCTGTTTTTT. V is TRBV7-6 and J is TRBJ2-2; tentatively, D is TRBD1 (6 bases). Germline CDR1 is SGHVS and CDR2 is FNYEAQ. The CDR3 is 15 residues long. V dropped 2 bases and J dropped 2 bases, with 9 bases sitting between them.

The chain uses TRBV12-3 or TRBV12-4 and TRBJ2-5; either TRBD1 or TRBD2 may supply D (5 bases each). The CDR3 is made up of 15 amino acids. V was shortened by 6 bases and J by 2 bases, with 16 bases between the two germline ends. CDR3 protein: CASSPLQGRQETQYF. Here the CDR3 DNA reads TGTGCCAGCAGCCCCCTCCAGGGACGGCAAGAGACCCAGTACTTC.

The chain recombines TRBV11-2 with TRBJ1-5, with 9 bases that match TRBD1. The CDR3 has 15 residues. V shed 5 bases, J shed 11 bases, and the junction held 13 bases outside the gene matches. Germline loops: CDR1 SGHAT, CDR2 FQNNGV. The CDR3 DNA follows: TGTGCCAGCAGCCCGGGACAGGGTCGACTTGGGGCCCAGCATTTT. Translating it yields CASSPGQGRLGAQHF.

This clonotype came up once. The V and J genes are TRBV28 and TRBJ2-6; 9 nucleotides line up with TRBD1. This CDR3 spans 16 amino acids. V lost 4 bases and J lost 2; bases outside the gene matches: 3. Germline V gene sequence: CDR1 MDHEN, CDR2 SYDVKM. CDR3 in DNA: TGTGCCAGCAGTTCCGGGACAGGGCCTGGGGCCAACGTCCTGACTTTC. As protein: CASSSGTGPGANVLTF.

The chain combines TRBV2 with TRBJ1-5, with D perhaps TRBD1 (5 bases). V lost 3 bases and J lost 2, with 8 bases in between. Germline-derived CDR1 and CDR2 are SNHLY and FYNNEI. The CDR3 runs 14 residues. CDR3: CASSEGRGNQPQHF. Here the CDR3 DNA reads TGTGCCAGCAGTGAGGGCAGGGGCAATCAGCCCCAGCATTTT.

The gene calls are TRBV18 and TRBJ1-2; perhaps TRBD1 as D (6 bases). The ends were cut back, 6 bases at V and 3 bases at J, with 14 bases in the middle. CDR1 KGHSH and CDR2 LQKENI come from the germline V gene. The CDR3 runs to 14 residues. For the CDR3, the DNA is TGTGCCAGCTCCCCGAGTGGGGGGCACTATGGCTACACCTTC. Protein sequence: CASSPSGGHYGYTF.

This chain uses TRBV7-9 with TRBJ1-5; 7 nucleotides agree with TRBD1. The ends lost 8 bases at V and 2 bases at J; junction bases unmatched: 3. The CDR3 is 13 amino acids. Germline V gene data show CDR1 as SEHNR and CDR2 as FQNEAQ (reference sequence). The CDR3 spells CASQGQGNQPQHF. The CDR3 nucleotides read TGTGCCAGCCAAGGACAGGGCAATCAGCCCCAGCATTTT. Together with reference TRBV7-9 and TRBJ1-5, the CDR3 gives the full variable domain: DTGVSQNPRHKITKRGQNVTFRCDPISEHNRLYWYRQTLGQGPEFLTYFQNEAQLEKSRLLSDRFSAERPKGSFSTLEIQRTEQGDSAMYLCASQGQGNQPQHFGDGTRLSIL.

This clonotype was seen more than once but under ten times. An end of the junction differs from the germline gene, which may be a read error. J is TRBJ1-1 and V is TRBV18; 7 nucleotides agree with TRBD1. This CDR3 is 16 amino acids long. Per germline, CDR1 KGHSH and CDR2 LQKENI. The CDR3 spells CASSPPASQGNPEAFF. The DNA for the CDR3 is TGTGCCAGCTCACCGCCTGCTTCACAGGGGAACCCTGAAGCTTTCTTT.

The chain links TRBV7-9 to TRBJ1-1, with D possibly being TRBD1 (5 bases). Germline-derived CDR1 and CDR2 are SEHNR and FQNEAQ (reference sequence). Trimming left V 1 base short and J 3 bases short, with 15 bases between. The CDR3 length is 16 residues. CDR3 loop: CASSLGLAGTYTEAFF. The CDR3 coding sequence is TGTGCCAGCAGCTTAGGTTTGGCAGGGACCTACACTGAAGCTTTCTTT.

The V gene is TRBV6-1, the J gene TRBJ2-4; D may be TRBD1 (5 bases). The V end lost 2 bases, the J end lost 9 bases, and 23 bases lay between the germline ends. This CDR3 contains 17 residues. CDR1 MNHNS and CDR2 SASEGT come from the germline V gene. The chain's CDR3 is CASSEFLSRGSYGIQYF. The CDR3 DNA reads TGTGCCAGCAGTGAATTTCTAAGTAGGGGTTCCTACGGCATTCAGTACTTC.

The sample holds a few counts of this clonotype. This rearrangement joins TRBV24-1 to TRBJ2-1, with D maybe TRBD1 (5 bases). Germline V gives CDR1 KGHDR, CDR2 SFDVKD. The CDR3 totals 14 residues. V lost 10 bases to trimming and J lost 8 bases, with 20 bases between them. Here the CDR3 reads CATFADTDLDEQFF. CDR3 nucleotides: TGTGCCACTTTTGCGGACACGGATTTGGATGAGCAGTTCTTC.

CDR3 protein: CASSPSTGLSNQPQHF. In nucleotides, the CDR3 is TGTGCCAGCTCACCATCGACAGGGCTTAGCAATCAGCCCCAGCATTTT. The V and J genes are TRBV18 and TRBJ1-5, with 7 nucleotides matching TRBD1. Trimming at V came to 2 bases and at J to 0 bases, leaving 4 bases not matched to a gene. CDR1 is KGHSH and CDR2 is LQKENI in the germline V gene. The length of the CDR3 is 16 residues. Full variable domain (missing parts from reference TRBV18 and TRBJ1-5): NAGVMQNPRHLVRRRGQEARLRCSPMKGHSHVYWYRQLPEEGLKFMVYLQKENIIDESGMPKERFSAEFPKEGPSILRIQQVVRGDSAAYFCASSPSTGLSNQPQHFGDGTRLSIL.